The TCR beta chain under discussion was sequenced for a study of vaccination and CD4 T cells after COVID-19. Study-level information: It was a median roughly 100 days after diagnosis, with a range of 35 to 161, that post-COVID samples were drawn. Study conclusions and caveats: It was observed that, in convalescent patients, a median about 90% of reactive clones arose only post-vaccination. Early timepoints after natural infection were not analyzed in these convalescent patients.

As for treatment: 10-day PBMC culture with coronavirus spike peptide pools or control peptides (ViraFEST assay). PBMC cultures, at under 2.5 million cells per well, received about 10 IU/ml IL-2 and roughly 9.6 ug/ml peptide pools. Cultured CD4+ T cells had their DNA profiled by the Oncomine TCR Beta short-read assay. TCRdb reprocessed the PCR reads via MiXCR and lists one record per CDR3 protein. The repertoire includes about 21,000 distinct CDR3 sequences, around 48% of them detected once, and 3.5% to 6% sits in the top ten. V gave up 2 bases and J gave up 4 bases; unmatched junction bases: 4. Germline assignment: CDR1 MGHDK and CDR2 SYGVNS. This CDR3 comprises 16 residues. A remark on this clonotype: Its antigen remains unidentified.

The sample comprised CD4+ T cells from blood, cultured in vitro. The sequence was obtained from a human donor who had recovered from COVID-19. The gene calls are TRBV25-1 and TRBJ2-2; 10 bases align to TRBD1. CDR3 sequence (DNA): TGTGCCAGCAGTGAAAGAGACAGGGGGCGCACCGGGGAGCTGTTTTTT. Protein sequence: CASSERDRGRTGELFF. Variable domain in full (rest from reference TRBV25-1 and TRBJ2-2): EADIYQTPRYLVIGTGKKITLECSQTMGHDKMYWYQQDPGMELHLIHYSYGVNSTEKGDLSSESTVSRIRTEHFPLTLESARPSHTSQYLCASSERDRGRTGELFFGEGSRLTVL.